Listed below are T cell receptor beta chains from one sample, sequenced in a study of CD8 T cells in ankylosing spondylitis. TCRdb ran MiXCR on the 5' RACE reads and lists one entry per CDR3 protein. Of 750,000 to 850,000 distinct CDR3 sequences listed, over 9.5% are singletons. The specimen was blood, either unsorted or a sorted T cell fraction (not recorded which). Receptor source: a male donor with ankylosing spondylitis. Each CDR3 is given with its conserved first and last residue. Each record gives: CDR3 protein, CDR3 DNA, D gene, J gene, clone size, CDR3 length, V gene. The D gene is left open where the match is weak. Size values are once, few and many counts, or a class for expanded clones, and some rows have none.

CDR3: CAISIASSSYNEQFF
DNA: TGTGCCATCAGTATAGCGAGCAGCTCCTACAATGAGCAGTTCTTC
D: -
J: TRBJ2-1
size: many
length: 15
V: TRBV10-3

CDR3: CASSQDRTGYNSPLHF
DNA: TGTGCCAGCAGCCAAGATCGGACAGGGTATAATTCACCCCTCCACTTT
D: TRBD1
J: TRBJ1-6
size: -
length: 16
V: TRBV4-2

CDR3: CAISERQGGSKNIQYF
DNA: TGTGCCATCAGTGAGAGACAGGGGGGTTCCAAAAACATTCAGTACTTC
D: TRBD1
J: TRBJ2-4
size: -
length: 16
V: TRBV10-3

CDR3: CATSDSLAGGYNEQFF
DNA: TGTGCCACCAGTGATTCCCTAGCGGGAGGCTACAATGAGCAGTTCTTC
D: TRBD2
J: TRBJ2-1
size: -
length: 16
V: TRBV24-1

CDR3: CSGGGGVSNQPQHF
DNA: TGCAGTGGGGGTGGTGGCGTTAGCAATCAGCCCCAGCATTTT
D: -
J: TRBJ1-5
size: few
length: 14
V: TRBV20-1

CDR3: CAISESPQFAEAFF
DNA: TGTGCCATCAGTGAGTCTCCTCAATTCGCTGAAGCTTTCTTT
D: -
J: TRBJ1-1
size: -
length: 14
V: TRBV10-3

CDR3: CASSSLDRLHF
DNA: TGTGCCAGCAGCTCATTAGACAGGCTCCACTTC
D: -
J: TRBJ2-4
size: -
length: 11
V: TRBV7-2

CDR3: CSARDRRNSPLHF
DNA: TGCAGTGCCCGGGACAGGAGGAATTCACCCCTCCACTTT
D: TRBD1
J: TRBJ1-6
size: few
length: 13
V: TRBV20-1

CDR3: CATSRGPRDEQYF
DNA: TGTGCCACCAGCAGAGGCCCGAGGGACGAGCAGTACTTC
D: -
J: TRBJ2-7
size: -
length: 13
V: TRBV15

CDR3: CASSLIQDEQYF
DNA: TGTGCCAGCAGCTTAATACAGGACGAGCAGTACTTC
D: -
J: TRBJ2-7
size: -
length: 12
V: TRBV11-2

CDR3: CSVEGRGSLNTEAFF
DNA: TGCAGCGTTGAAGGCAGGGGGTCGTTGAACACTGAAGCTTTCTTT
D: TRBD1
J: TRBJ1-1
size: many
length: 15
V: TRBV29-1

CDR3: CASSPRAAGGEQYF
DNA: TGTGCCAGCTCACCAAGGGCGGCGGGGGGCGAGCAGTACTTC
D: TRBD2
J: TRBJ2-7
size: -
length: 14
V: TRBV18

CDR3: CASSRQSNQPQHF
DNA: TGTGCCAGCAGTCGACAGAGCAATCAGCCCCAGCATTTT
D: -
J: TRBJ1-5
size: many
length: 13
V: TRBV12-3/TRBV12-4

CDR3: CASSSPRGGSGSYEQYF
DNA: TGTGCCAGCAGTTCCCCCCGCGGGGGATCAGGATCCTACGAGCAGTACTTC
D: TRBD2
J: TRBJ2-7
size: -
length: 17
V: TRBV12-3/TRBV12-4

CDR3: CASSRQMEDTEAFF
DNA: TGTGCCAGCTCACGACAGATGGAGGACACTGAAGCTTTCTTT
D: -
J: TRBJ1-1
size: -
length: 14
V: TRBV18

CDR3: CASSLFLRGGLADTQYF
DNA: TGCGCCAGCAGCTTGTTCCTCAGGGGAGGCTTGGCAGATACGCAGTATTTT
D: -
J: TRBJ2-3
size: few
length: 17
V: TRBV5-1

CDR3: CASRRLAGDYEQYF
DNA: TGTGCCAGCAGGCGACTAGCGGGAGACTACGAGCAGTACTTC
D: TRBD2
J: TRBJ2-7
size: many
length: 14
V: TRBV6-1

CDR3: CASSPKNGQETQYF
DNA: TGTGCCAGCTCACCAAAGAACGGCCAAGAGACCCAGTACTTC
D: -
J: TRBJ2-5
size: -
length: 14
V: TRBV18

CDR3: CSARLAVLTDTQYF
DNA: TGCAGTGCTAGGTTAGCGGTACTCACAGATACGCAGTATTTT
D: -
J: TRBJ2-3
size: many
length: 14
V: TRBV20-1

CDR3: CASTGQGLEKLFF
DNA: TGTGCCAGCACTGGACAGGGCCTTGAAAAACTGTTTTTT
D: TRBD1
J: TRBJ1-4
size: few
length: 13
V: TRBV6-6

CDR3: CASSWGPPNYGYTF
DNA: TGTGCCAGCAGCTGGGGACCACCAAACTATGGCTACACCTTC
D: -
J: TRBJ1-2
size: many
length: 14
V: TRBV5-6

CDR3: CSAPTSGVTYEQYF
DNA: TGCAGTGCTCCTACTAGCGGAGTTACCTACGAGCAGTACTTC
D: TRBD2
J: TRBJ2-7
size: -
length: 14
V: TRBV20-1

CDR3: CSASKRERLYNEQFF
DNA: TGCAGTGCATCCAAGCGGGAGCGGCTCTACAATGAGCAGTTCTTC
D: TRBD2
J: TRBJ2-1
size: -
length: 15
V: TRBV20-1

CDR3: CSASGGAREQYF
DNA: TGCAGTGCTAGTGGGGGGGCGAGGGAGCAGTACTTC
D: -
J: TRBJ2-7
size: many
length: 12
V: TRBV20-1

CDR3: CASSLLADNEQFF
DNA: TGTGCCAGCAGTTTATTAGCGGACAATGAGCAGTTCTTC
D: -
J: TRBJ2-1
size: few
length: 13
V: TRBV27

CDR3: CASSPDRYYEQYF
DNA: TGTGCCAGCAGCCCGGACAGATATTACGAGCAGTACTTC
D: -
J: TRBJ2-7
size: many
length: 13
V: TRBV7-2

CDR3: CASSLIGLGQPQHF
DNA: TGTGCCAGCAGCTTAATAGGTCTGGGTCAGCCCCAGCATTTT
D: -
J: TRBJ1-5
size: -
length: 14
V: TRBV7-2

CDR3: CASSESSWRETQYF
DNA: TGTGCCAGCAGCGAATCTAGCTGGCGTGAGACCCAGTACTTC
D: -
J: TRBJ2-5
size: few
length: 14
V: TRBV7-2

CDR3: CASTYSPPYNAQFF
DNA: TGTGCCAGCACCTATTCCCCCCCTTACAATGCGCAGTTCTTC
D: -
J: TRBJ2-1
size: -
length: 14
V: TRBV6-2/TRBV6-3

CDR3: CSARDAGLAGAFQETQYF
DNA: TGCAGTGCTAGGGATGCGGGACTAGCGGGGGCCTTCCAAGAGACCCAGTACTTC
D: TRBD2
J: TRBJ2-5
size: many
length: 18
V: TRBV20-1

CDR3: CSAPTSGVGNNEQFF
DNA: TGCAGTGCTCCGACTAGCGGGGTAGGCAACAATGAGCAGTTCTTC
D: TRBD2
J: TRBJ2-1
size: few
length: 15
V: TRBV20-1

CDR3: CASSGRTGGDQYF
DNA: TGTGCCAGCAGCGGTCGGACAGGGGGCGATCAGTACTTC
D: TRBD1
J: TRBJ2-7
size: few
length: 13
V: TRBV7-2

CDR3: CASSLMRNTEAFF
DNA: TGTGCCAGCAGCTTAATGAGGAACACTGAAGCTTTCTTT
D: -
J: TRBJ1-1
size: many
length: 13
V: TRBV7-2

CDR3: CSVGYGDQETQYF
DNA: TGCAGCGTTGGGTACGGAGACCAAGAGACCCAGTACTTC
D: -
J: TRBJ2-5
size: few
length: 13
V: TRBV29-1

CDR3: CASSRGGGYSVWQFF
DNA: TGTGCCAGCAGCCGTGGGGGCGGGTACTCAGTTTGGCAGTTCTTC
D: -
J: TRBJ2-1
size: -
length: 15
V: TRBV7-9

CDR3: CASRLYTGLHSGANVLTF
DNA: TGTGCCAGCCGCCTATACACAGGGTTACACTCTGGGGCCAACGTCCTGACTTTC
D: -
J: TRBJ2-6
size: -
length: 18
V: TRBV6-1

CDR3: CATSRDLGFATQYF
DNA: TGTGCCACCAGCAGAGATCTCGGATTCGCTACGCAGTATTTT
D: -
J: TRBJ2-3
size: -
length: 14
V: TRBV15

CDR3: CASSISRDRGQEQFF
DNA: TGTGCCAGCAGTATATCCCGGGACAGGGGGCAGGAGCAGTTCTTC
D: TRBD1
J: TRBJ2-1
size: -
length: 15
V: TRBV27

CDR3: CASSLPRRQGGEKLFF
DNA: TGTGCCAGCAGTTTACCCCGGAGACAGGGGGGAGAAAAACTGTTTTTT
D: TRBD1
J: TRBJ1-4
size: -
length: 16
V: TRBV12-3/TRBV12-4

CDR3: CASRPVQANEKLFF
DNA: TGTGCCAGCCGTCCGGTACAGGCTAATGAAAAACTGTTTTTT
D: -
J: TRBJ1-4
size: -
length: 14
V: TRBV27

CDR3: CSVEAPGLNTEAFF
DNA: TGCAGCGTTGAAGCCCCAGGGCTTAACACTGAAGCTTTCTTT
D: -
J: TRBJ1-1
size: few
length: 14
V: TRBV29-1

CDR3: CSALDTSGNTIYF
DNA: TGCAGTGCTTTGGACACCTCTGGAAACACCATATATTTT
D: -
J: TRBJ1-3
size: -
length: 13
V: TRBV20-1

CDR3: CTSSQECSDTQYF
DNA: TGCACCAGCAGCCAAGAATGCTCAGATACGCAGTATTTT
D: -
J: TRBJ2-3
size: -
length: 13
V: TRBV1

CDR3: CASRPDLNTGELFF
DNA: TGTGCCAGCAGACCCGACTTGAACACCGGGGAGCTGTTTTTT
D: -
J: TRBJ2-2
size: -
length: 14
V: TRBV2

CDR3: CSARRGPTTEAFF
DNA: TGCAGTGCTCGCAGGGGGCCTACTACCGAAGCTTTCTTT
D: TRBD1
J: TRBJ1-1
size: many
length: 13
V: TRBV20-1

CDR3: CASSYSSRNEQYF
DNA: TGTGCCAGCAGTTACTCGAGCCGGAACGAGCAGTACTTC
D: -
J: TRBJ2-7
size: -
length: 13
V: TRBV6-5

CDR3: CASKANSDTEAFF
DNA: TGTGCCAGCAAAGCGAATTCCGACACTGAAGCTTTCTTT
D: -
J: TRBJ1-1
size: -
length: 13
V: TRBV6-1

CDR3: CSARDAGDRAYGYTF
DNA: TGCAGTGCTAGAGATGCTGGGGACAGGGCCTATGGCTACACCTTC
D: TRBD1
J: TRBJ1-2
size: -
length: 15
V: TRBV20-1